The clone carrying this T cell receptor beta chain has a handful of counts. What it recognizes is unknown. Averaging roughly 120 mL, one heparinised blood draw came from each individual donor. This entry belongs to a study of beta chain features in type 1 diabetes. Study-level background: Across the samples, some 98,000,000 sorted cells were examined in total. General observations from the study: Shorter TCRB CDR3s, moderately but significantly so, were found in Type 1 diabetes patients in all four CD4+ subsets. Amplification by PCR could prefer shorter templates, with the same effect in patients and controls.

Since all of the isolated RNA was reverse transcribed, expressed TCRB transcripts were what got sequenced. The average output of naive, central memory and regulatory T cell samples was several million reads. Only in-frame clones appear in the TCRdb table, and some are missing; sequencing was by immunoSEQ multiplex PCR. The table records 250,000 to 350,000 clones, approximately 16% of them present only once. The CDR3 extends over 14 amino acids. V was clipped by 1 base and J by 6 bases, with 9 bases between them. The germline gives CDR1 LGHNA, CDR2 YNFKEQ. J is TRBJ2-2 and V is TRBV4-2, with a possible D match to TRBD1 (5 bases). This TCR was sampled from a man aged 18 to 30 with type 1 diabetes. The source material was naive CD4+ T cells from blood. CDR3 sequence reads: CASSQGPGSGELFF. CDR3 bases: TGTGCCAGCAGCCAAGGACCAGGGTCCGGGGAGCTGTTTTTT.